The rows below give T cell receptor beta chains drawn from one sample of a study of OX40 agonist ivuxolimab in advanced cancers. Repertoires were generated with immunoSEQ multiplex PCR, while TCRdb's copy carries only in-frame clones and drops some. The profile shows around 70,000 clones, around four fifths of them singletons. Material: CD4+ or CD8+ T cells sorted from blood, obtained in a trial of the OX40 agonist ivuxolimab. These receptors all come from an adult with an advanced solid tumor such as melanoma, head and neck, liver or kidney cancer. Both conserved end residues are part of each CDR3.

TRBV19,TRBJ2-6,CASNTQRTGAFTSGANVLTF
TRBV7-2,TRBJ2-5,CASSPYQGFRMQTQYF
TRBV7-2,TRBJ2-7,CASSLAGTAILEQYF
TRBV6-1,TRBJ1-5,CASSRGQGHQPQHF
TRBV5-3,TRBJ2-7,CARISRGFEQYF
TRBV5-1,TRBJ1-2,CASSQLQGANYGYTF
TRBV28,TRBJ1-3,CASSSQATGGNTIYF
TRBV27,TRBJ1-5,CASSLMSGQPQHF
TRBV27,TRBJ1-5,CASSRLTGEVSNQPQHF
TRBV28,TRBJ2-3,CASSPTSGFTDTQYF
TRBV5-1,TRBJ2-1,CASSLEGLSYNEQFF
TRBV7-9,TRBJ1-5,CASSLGAGLSNQPQHF
TRBV29-1,TRBJ2-7,CSVGSPGTGPGEQYF
TRBV2,TRBJ2-3,CASSEKVTDTQYF
TRBV25-1,TRBJ2-1,CASKAAGGRVIHNEQFF
TRBV19,TRBJ1-5,CASSINPNQPQHF
TRBV9,TRBJ1-1,CASSGDLPLGEGTFF
TRBV5-4,TRBJ1-4,CASSSPEEEKLFF
TRBV27,TRBJ1-2,CASSFGGGGLEAVYGYTF
TRBV11-2,TRBJ2-5,CASSLISETQYF
TRBV25-1,TRBJ2-1,CASRETGFRANNEQFF
TRBV4-3,TRBJ1-1,CASSQGPYSMNTEAFF
TRBV9,TRBJ2-1,CASSVGGLGSNEQFF
TRBV27,TRBJ1-1,CASSPRTGPSTEAFF
TRBV5-6,TRBJ2-1,CASSYGLVDNEQFF
TRBV7-8,TRBJ2-2,CASSRTGLTGELFF
TRBV21-1,TRBJ1-4,CASSEKRGTDVNEKLFF
TRBV13,TRBJ1-4,CASRLAGQGVYKFF
TRBV10-3,TRBJ1-2,CAISESGQGYGYTF
TRBV11-2,TRBJ2-6,CASSLENSGANVLTF
TRBV10-3,TRBJ1-2,CAISESKGIVYGYTF
TRBV11-2,TRBJ1-3,CASSSLGNTIYF
TRBV15,TRBJ1-2,CATSRDFLTGDGYTF
TRBV2,TRBJ1-2,CASRAGYGDGYTF
TRBV5-4,TRBJ1-1,CASSFANTEAFF
TRBV6-4,TRBJ1-1,CASSPSTGTGPLEAFF
TRBV5-4,TRBJ1-1,CASSFVGQGRKGAFF
TRBV9,TRBJ2-1,CASSGLLAGASYNEQFF
TRBV6-1,TRBJ1-2,CASSEGGGAGGYTF
TRBV15,TRBJ1-2,CATSPDRGNIYGYTF
TRBV4-1,TRBJ1-5,CASSLGSGGQPQHF
TRBV19,TRBJ1-2,CASSDTTGFDGYTF
TRBV5-1,TRBJ2-1,CASSLGGGGYNEQFF
TRBV28,TRBJ1-3,CASSLGDRGGGNTIYF
TRBV7-9,TRBJ2-5,CASSPWGGVLETQYF
TRBV6-4,TRBJ2-1,CASSVEAFYNEQFF
TRBV11-3,TRBJ1-5,CASSPEGQGGDQPQHF
TRBV4-2,TRBJ1-4,CASSLPQGAGEKLFF
TRBV4-1,TRBJ2-2,CASSQEEIFGAGELFF
TRBV2,TRBJ1-1,CASKALGQSSEAFF
TRBV7-6,TRBJ2-5,CASSPTGETQYF
TRBV6-6,TRBJ2-2,CASSYSWNTGELFF
TRBV28,TRBJ2-5,CASSFDLEEAQYF
TRBV30,TRBJ2-3,CAWSIRGTDTQYF
TRBV4-2,TRBJ2-7,CASSQTTGSYEQYF